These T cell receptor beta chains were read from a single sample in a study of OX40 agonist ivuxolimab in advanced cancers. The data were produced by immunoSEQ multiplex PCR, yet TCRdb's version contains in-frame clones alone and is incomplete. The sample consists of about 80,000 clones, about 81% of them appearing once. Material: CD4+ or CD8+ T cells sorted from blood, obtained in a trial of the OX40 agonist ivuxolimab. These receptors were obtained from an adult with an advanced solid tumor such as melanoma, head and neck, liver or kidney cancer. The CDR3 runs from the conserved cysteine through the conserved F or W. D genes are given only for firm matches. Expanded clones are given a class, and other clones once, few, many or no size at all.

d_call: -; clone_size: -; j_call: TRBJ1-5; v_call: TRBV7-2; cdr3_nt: TGTGCCAGCAGCTTCGGGGCGCAAAATCAGCCCCAGCATTTT; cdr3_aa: CASSFGAQNQPQHF
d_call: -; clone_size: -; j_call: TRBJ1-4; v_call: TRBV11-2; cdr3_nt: TGTGCCAGCAGCCAGTTAGGGGGGGCGAATGAAAAACTGTTTTTT; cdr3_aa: CASSQLGGANEKLFF
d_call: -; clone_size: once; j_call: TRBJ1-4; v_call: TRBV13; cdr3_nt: TGTGCCAGCAGCCAATTAAATGAAAAACTGTTTTTT; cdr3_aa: CASSQLNEKLFF
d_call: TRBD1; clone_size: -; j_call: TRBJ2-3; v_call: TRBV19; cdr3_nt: TGTGCCAGTAGTAACGCGGCCCGGGGACAGAGGGCAGATACGCAGTATTTT; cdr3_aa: CASSNAARGQRADTQYF
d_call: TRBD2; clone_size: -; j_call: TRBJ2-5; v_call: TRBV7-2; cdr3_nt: TGTGCCAGCAGCTCCTCAGCGGGAGGTGGGGAGACCCAGTACTTC; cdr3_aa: CASSSSAGGGETQYF
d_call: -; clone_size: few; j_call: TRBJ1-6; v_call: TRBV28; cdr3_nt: TGTGCCAGCACCACCCATTCACCCCTCCACTTT; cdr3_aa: CASTTHSPLHF
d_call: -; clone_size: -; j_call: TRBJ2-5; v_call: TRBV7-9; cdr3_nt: TGTGCCAGCAGCTTATCAGGGGAAGAGACCCAGTACTTC; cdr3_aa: CASSLSGEETQYF
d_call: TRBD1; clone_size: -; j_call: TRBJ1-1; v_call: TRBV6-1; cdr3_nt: TGTGCCAGCAGGGGGACAGGGAAAGCTGAAGCTTTCTTT; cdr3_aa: CASRGTGKAEAFF
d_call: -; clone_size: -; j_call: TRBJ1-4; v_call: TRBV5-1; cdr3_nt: TGCGCCAGCAGCTTGGGTGGGGGAAAACTGTTTTTT; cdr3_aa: CASSLGGGKLFF
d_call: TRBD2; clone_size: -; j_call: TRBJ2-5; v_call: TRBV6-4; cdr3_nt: TGTGCCAGCAGTGACTCGACACTAGCGGGAGTTTTTTATTCCTTCGAGACCCAGTACTTC; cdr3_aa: CASSDSTLAGVFYSFETQYF
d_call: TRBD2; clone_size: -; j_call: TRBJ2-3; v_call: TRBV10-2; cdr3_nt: TGCGCCAGCCACGAGCGGGGGGGAGTCACAGATACGCAGTATTTT; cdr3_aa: CASHERGGVTDTQYF
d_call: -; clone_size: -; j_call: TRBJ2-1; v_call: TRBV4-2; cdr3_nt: TGTGCCAGCAGCCGGGATCGGGACACCTATAATGAGCAGTTCTTC; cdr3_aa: CASSRDRDTYNEQFF
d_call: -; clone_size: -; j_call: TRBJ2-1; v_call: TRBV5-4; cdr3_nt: TGTGCCAGCAGCTTGTTCCGGGCAGGGTCCTACAATGAGCAGTTCTTC; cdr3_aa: CASSLFRAGSYNEQFF
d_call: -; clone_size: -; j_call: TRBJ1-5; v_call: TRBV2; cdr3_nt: TGTGCCAGCAGTGCGGGCATCAATCAGCCCCAGCATTTT; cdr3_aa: CASSAGINQPQHF
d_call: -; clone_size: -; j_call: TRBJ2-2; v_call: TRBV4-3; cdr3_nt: TGCGCCAGCAGCCAAGACTATACCGGGGAGCTGTTTTTT; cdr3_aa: CASSQDYTGELFF
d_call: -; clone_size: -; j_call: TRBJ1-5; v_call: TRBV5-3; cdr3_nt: TGTGCCAGAAGCTCACCTACAGAATTCAATCAGCCCCAGCATTTT; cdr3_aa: CARSSPTEFNQPQHF
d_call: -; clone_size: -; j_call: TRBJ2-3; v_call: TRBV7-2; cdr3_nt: TGTGCCAGCAGCTCCCAAGTCATTTCAGATACGCAGTATTTT; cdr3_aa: CASSSQVISDTQYF
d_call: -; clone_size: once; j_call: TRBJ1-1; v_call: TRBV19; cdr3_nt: TGTGCCAGTAGTAACAGGAAGAACACTGAAGCTTTCTTT; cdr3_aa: CASSNRKNTEAFF
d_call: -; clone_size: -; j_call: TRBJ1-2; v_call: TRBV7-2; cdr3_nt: TGTGCCAGCAGCTTAGCCGAAGGCCCTTATGGCTACACCTTC; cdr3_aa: CASSLAEGPYGYTF
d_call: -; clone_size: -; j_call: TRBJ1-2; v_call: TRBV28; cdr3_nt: TGTGCCAGCAGTTTCGGAGCTAACTATGGCTACACCTTC; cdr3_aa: CASSFGANYGYTF
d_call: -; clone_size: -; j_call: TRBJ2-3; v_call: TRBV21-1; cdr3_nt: TGTGCCAGCAGCAAAGACGGCGAGAGCACAGATACGCAGTATTTT; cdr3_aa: CASSKDGESTDTQYF
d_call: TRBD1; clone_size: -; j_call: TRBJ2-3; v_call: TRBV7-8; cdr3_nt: TGTGCCAGCAGCCCGACAGGGAATAGATGGGATACGCAGTATTTT; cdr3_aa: CASSPTGNRWDTQYF
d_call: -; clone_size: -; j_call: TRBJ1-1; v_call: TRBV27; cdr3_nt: TGTGCCAGCAGTCTTTCAGGGGTTTTCACTGAAGCTTTCTTT; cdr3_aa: CASSLSGVFTEAFF
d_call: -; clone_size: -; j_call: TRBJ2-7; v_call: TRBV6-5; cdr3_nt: TGTGCCAGCAGTCTGGAAACTATTTGGCCCTACGAGCAGTACTTC; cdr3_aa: CASSLETIWPYEQYF
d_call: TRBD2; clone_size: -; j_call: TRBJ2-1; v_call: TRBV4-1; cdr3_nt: TGCGCCAGCAGCCAACCATTACACCCGGGACTAGCGGGAGGGCGTACTGAGCAGTTCTTC; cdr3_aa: CASSQPLHPGLAGGRTEQFF
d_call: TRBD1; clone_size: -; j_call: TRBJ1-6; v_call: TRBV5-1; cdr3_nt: TGCGCCAGCAGCCCGGGGGTAGGGGGCCACTCGGCTTCACCCCTCCACTTT; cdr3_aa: CASSPGVGGHSASPLHF
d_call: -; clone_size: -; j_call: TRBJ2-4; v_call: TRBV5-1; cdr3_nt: TGCGCCAGCAGCCCAGTTAGCGAGACCAAAAACATTCAGTACTTC; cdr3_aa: CASSPVSETKNIQYF
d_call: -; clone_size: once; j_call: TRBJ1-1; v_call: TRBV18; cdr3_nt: TGTGCCAGCTCACCACAGGGAGGGTCTGGGACTGAAGCTTTCTTT; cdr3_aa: CASSPQGGSGTEAFF
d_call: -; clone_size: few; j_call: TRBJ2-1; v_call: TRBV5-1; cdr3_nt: TGCGCCAGCAGCTTGTCTTTGTCGGGGCATGAGCAGTTCTTC; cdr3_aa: CASSLSLSGHEQFF
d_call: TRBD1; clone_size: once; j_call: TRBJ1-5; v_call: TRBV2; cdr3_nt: TGTGCCAGCAGTTCAACAGGGGGCCCGGCGCCCCAGCATTTT; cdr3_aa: CASSSTGGPAPQHF
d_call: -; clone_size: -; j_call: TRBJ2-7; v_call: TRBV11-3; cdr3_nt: TGTGCCAGCAGCTCCTCCTACGAGCAGTACTTC; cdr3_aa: CASSSSYEQYF
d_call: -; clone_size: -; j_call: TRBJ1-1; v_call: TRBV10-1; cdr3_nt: TGCGCCAGCAGTGAGTTGGGTGCGAACACTGAAGCTTTCTTT; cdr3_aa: CASSELGANTEAFF
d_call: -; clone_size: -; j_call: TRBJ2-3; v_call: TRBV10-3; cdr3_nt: TGTGCTAATCGGGACATTGGCACAGATACGCAGTATTTT; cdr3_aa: CANRDIGTDTQYF
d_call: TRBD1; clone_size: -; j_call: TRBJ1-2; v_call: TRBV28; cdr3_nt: TGTGCCAGCAGCGCCCCCGGGACAGTTGACTATGGCTACACCTTC; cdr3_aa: CASSAPGTVDYGYTF
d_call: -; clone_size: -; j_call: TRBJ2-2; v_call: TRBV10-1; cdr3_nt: TGCGCCAGCAGCCTCTCAAGCCCCGGGGAGCTGTTTTTT; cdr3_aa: CASSLSSPGELFF
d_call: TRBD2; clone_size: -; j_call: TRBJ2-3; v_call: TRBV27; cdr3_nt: TGTGCCAGCAGTTTATCTAGCGGGGGCCTATTCACAGATACGCAGTATTTT; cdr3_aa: CASSLSSGGLFTDTQYF
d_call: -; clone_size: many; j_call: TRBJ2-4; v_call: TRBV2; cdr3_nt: TGTGCCAGCAGACGGCGTCTGAACATTGGGGAGAACATTCAGTACTTC; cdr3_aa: CASRRRLNIGENIQYF
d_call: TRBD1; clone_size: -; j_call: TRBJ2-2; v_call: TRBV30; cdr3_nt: TGTGCCGGGCAGGGGGTCCGGACCGGGGAGCTGTTTTTT; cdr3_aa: CAGQGVRTGELFF
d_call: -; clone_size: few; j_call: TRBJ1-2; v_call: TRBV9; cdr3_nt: TGTGCCAGCAGTGAAACGGGATCGTTCGGCTACACCTTC; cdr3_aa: CASSETGSFGYTF
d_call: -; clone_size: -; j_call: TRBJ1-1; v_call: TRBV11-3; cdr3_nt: TGTGCCAGCAGCTTAGTTGAGAACACTGAAGCTTTCTTT; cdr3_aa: CASSLVENTEAFF
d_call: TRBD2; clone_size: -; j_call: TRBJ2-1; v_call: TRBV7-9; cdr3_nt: TGTGCCAGCAGTCCCCCGGGGGGGGGATTCCACAATGAGCAGTTCTTC; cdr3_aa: CASSPPGGGFHNEQFF
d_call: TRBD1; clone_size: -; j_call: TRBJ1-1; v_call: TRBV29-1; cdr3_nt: TGCAGCGTTGAAGCACAGGGGGGATGGAACACTGAAGCTTTCTTT; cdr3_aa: CSVEAQGGWNTEAFF